This T cell receptor beta chain comes out of a study of cytomegalovirus exposure and HLA in healthy donors (dated by TCRdb to about 2017). In the study overall: In an earlier analysis of 587 of the donors, 276 Gb of sequence data and 100 million or so unique TCR beta sequences from about 180 million T cells were reported. Approximately 300 gigabases of sequencing data and around 85 million unique TCR sequences made up an early release that covered around 640 HLA-typed donors. Among the roughly 370 genotyped donors, around 79% belonged to the genetic ancestry cluster associated with self-reported Caucasian donors. The study was designed to test whether signatures of past pathogen exposure could be identified by cataloging public T cell receptors. The study used immunosequencing to profile the T cell repertoires of approximately 690 subjects and linked those repertoires to cytomegalovirus serostatus. Besides the first cohort of 500 to 700 subjects, a separate validation cohort made up of over 95 different subjects was used. To predict cytomegalovirus infection status, the study combined high-throughput TCR immunosequencing, statistical association of individual TCRs with disease status, and machine learning. A later analysis re-analyzed previously published TCR beta repertoires from roughly 600 donors and added high-resolution HLA genotyping to study TCR occurrence patterns. Rather than using new phenotypic data, the later analysis identified candidate immune exposures from TCR beta sequences and from how often those sequences occurred across donors. An earlier analysis of several hundred of the donors applied high-throughput TCR beta sequencing to assess whether each TCR beta V gene segment acted as functional or pseudogenic. Donor age, sex, ethnicity and CMV serostatus were compiled together with the repertoire data. A later genetic analysis took genome-wide SNP genotypes for 398 of the 666 donors and used that subset as a discovery cohort. Every discovery cohort repertoire had been produced on one sequencing platform. HLA typing covered class I and class II loci at four-digit resolution. The number of typed donors differed by locus: about 620-630 for A, B, C, DRB1 and DQB1; some 500 for DQA1; approximately 600 for DPA1; and roughly 470 for DPB1. Four or five DR-DQ haplotypes were treated as single units for association and clustering because of strong linkage in the cohort. Among several hundred genotyped donors of the cohort, an average of around 240,000 unique TCR beta nucleotide sequences was sequenced per donor, of which about 18% were non-productive.

The CDR3 runs 15 amino acids, cysteine and phenylalanine included. This entry keeps only the CDR3 DNA: 45 bases, framed from base 1. As encoded in the germline V gene (reference sequence), CDR1 is SGHNT while CDR2 is YYREEE. The cohort was made up of under 800 healthy bone marrow donors. At the time of sampling, all cohort members were nominally healthy, though unrecorded immune exposures were likely present. The donor tested CMV seropositive and was one of the 289 seropositive cohort members. Every donor gave a peripheral blood sample, and the peripheral blood mononuclear cells from that sample were used for TCR beta sequencing. Genomic DNA was extracted from the blood cell samples with the Qiagen DNeasy Blood Extraction Kit. Preparation of the library involved the immunoSEQ multiplex PCR assay. A mixture of 60 forward primers for TCR Vbeta segments and 13 reverse primers for TCR Jbeta segments was used in the multiplex PCR. Amplification of the CDR3 region of rearranged TCR beta genes was performed with a multiplex PCR assay on genomic DNA. The amplified TCR beta libraries were sequenced on the Illumina HiSeq System as 87-base-pair reads. Under the source paper's analysis protocol: In a later analysis, tens of millions of unique TCR beta chains were counted across the 690 or so repertoires, and roughly 11 million of these chains were shared by at least two donors. To remove PCR and sequencing errors, raw reads were error-corrected and collapsed into unique sequences using a nearest-neighbor algorithm that merged closely related sequences. Alignment of CDR3 sequences to IMGT reference sequences was used to assign V, D and J gene segments. For a sequence to be retained, at least a six-nucleotide match to both a V gene segment and a J gene segment was required. A rearrangement counted as productive if the CDR3 had no stop codons and remained in frame with V and J, and every other rearrangement counted as non-productive. Following IMGT convention, CDR3 was defined as the stretch from the second conserved V-encoded cysteine to the conserved J-encoded phenylalanine. The earlier analysis of fewer than 700 of the donors excluded sequences that lacked an unambiguous match to a single V gene segment. An earlier analysis of over 450 of the donors classified V segments as functional when productive rearrangements were above 56.7% and as segregating when the standard deviation between donors was above 5%. A statistical classification framework was developed to diagnose cytomegalovirus status using the catalog of TCR beta chain sequences. A later analysis assigned V and J genes by comparing TCR nucleotide sequences with IMGT/GENE-DB human TR gene sequences. In a later analysis, CDR3 sequences and most-parsimonious VDJ recombination scenarios were assigned using the TCRdist pipeline. In a later analysis, every TCR beta chain was defined by the combination of its CDR3 amino acid sequence and its V-gene family, and reads without a unique V-gene family were dropped. As a way to deal with suspected cross-contamination and a sequencing artifact, a later analysis dropped over 550 nucleotide sequences that were highly shared and had low generation probability. For each public chain, a later analysis derived a clonal expansion index from normalized ranks of inferred template counts within each repertoire. In a later analysis, generation probabilities were computed with a VDJ recombination model fitted to out-of-frame rearrangements, and the resulting probabilities were checked against IGoR. In a later analysis, hypergeometric tests were used to score TCR-TCR, TCR-HLA and TCR-CMV co-occurrence, with a repertoire-size bias correction applied to TCR pairs. False discovery rates were estimated in a later analysis by permuting HLA or CMV assignments 20 times. In a later analysis, co-occurring TCRs were grouped with DBSCAN, and TCRdist sequence similarity was added when clustering was performed within HLA-allele-positive subsets. For co-occurrence clustering, repertoires with fewer than 30,000 or more than 120,000 public chains were excluded, along with roughly 5 repertoires with anomalous nucleotide sharing. TCRdb carries this immuneACCESS record with in-frame sequences only. Its versions omit some clonotypes, under half of them owing to an unresolved V gene in the studies checked, with the rest unexplained. V, J and clone size were drawn from that table, and D and trimming were deduced from the DNA. The sample table holds about 55,000 clones. In total, the top ten clones hold about 9.1% of the sample.

Comments on this clone: The target of this receptor is not known. The junction departs from the called germline gene at one end, perhaps through a read error. Additional DNA sequences in this sample encode the identical CDR3.

Study-level results and caveats: Most TCR sequences were seen in very few donors, while some public TCRs were found in many individuals. In a later analysis, most CMV-associated TCR beta chains were found to appear HLA-restricted, with HLA associations seemingly driven largely by CMV exposure. The 87-base-pair reads could not distinguish some IMGT-functional V segments, including TRBV6-2 and TRBV6-3, so those segments were excluded. Immune exposure information for the cohort was limited to CMV serostatus. The authors suggested that the approach could potentially be generalized to other disease states and immunological phenotypes. The classifier was reported to diagnose cytomegalovirus status with high specificity and sensitivity in both the original and validation cohorts. Because HLA typing was missing for some donors at each locus, association tests included only the typed subset. Some 16 rarely observed V segments, including chromosome 9 orphons, were excluded from the earlier analysis of approximately 500 of the donors because counts were too low. When HLA alleles, especially DR and DQ, strongly co-occurred, attributing TCR associations to individual alleles was difficult. In a later genetic analysis, fewer N-insertions in productive TCRs were reported among donors in an Asian-associated ancestry cluster than the roughly 700-donor mean. V-gene and J-gene trimming of TCR beta chains was associated with a missense DCLRE1C variant in a later genetic analysis, and the association was replicated in an independent cohort. Correlated functional status among segregating V segments might reflect linkage disequilibrium, but an unknown experimental factor could not be ruled out. The sequencing pipeline was judged likely to have produced a cluster of highly shared sequence variants as a technical artifact. The study listed approximately 150 TCR beta chains as associated with cytomegalovirus. Sequencing depth was assumed to be roughly uniform across donors in the presence/absence analyses, though that assumption may not hold. The cohort was sequenced for TCR beta chains only, and without alpha or paired-chain data the features that could be detected were limited. A later analysis reported that several top co-occurrence clusters appeared linked to parvovirus B19, influenza, CMV and Epstein-Barr virus. A further reported finding was that TCR beta sequences accurately predicted the HLA-A and HLA-B alleles for most subjects in the first cohort. A later analysis associated 15,000 to 20,000 TCR beta sequences with specific HLA alleles at a false discovery rate of 0.05. In an earlier analysis of some 550 of the donors, most TCR beta V segments were observed in productive rearrangements about 87% or about 30% of the time, broadly matching IMGT annotations. A later analysis found that TCR association rates varied across HLA loci, with DRB1 alleles showing the most associated TCRs and HLA-C alleles the fewest. In vitro tests confirmed that three of the cytomegalovirus-associated TCR beta chains recognize cytomegalovirus antigens. In a later analysis, HLA-associated TCR beta chains were found to be more clonally expanded and to have lower generation probabilities than equally common non-associated chains.

This clonotype originated in a man in his fifties or sixties in good health and CMV-seropositive. Sequenced material: PBMCs. The chain is made from TRBV5-4 and TRBJ1-6; 8 bases in the middle match TRBD1. The CDR3 corresponds to CASSLAHRGDSPLHF. The DNA sequence follows: TGTGCCAGCAGCTTGGCCCACAGGGGGGATTCACCCCTACACTTT.